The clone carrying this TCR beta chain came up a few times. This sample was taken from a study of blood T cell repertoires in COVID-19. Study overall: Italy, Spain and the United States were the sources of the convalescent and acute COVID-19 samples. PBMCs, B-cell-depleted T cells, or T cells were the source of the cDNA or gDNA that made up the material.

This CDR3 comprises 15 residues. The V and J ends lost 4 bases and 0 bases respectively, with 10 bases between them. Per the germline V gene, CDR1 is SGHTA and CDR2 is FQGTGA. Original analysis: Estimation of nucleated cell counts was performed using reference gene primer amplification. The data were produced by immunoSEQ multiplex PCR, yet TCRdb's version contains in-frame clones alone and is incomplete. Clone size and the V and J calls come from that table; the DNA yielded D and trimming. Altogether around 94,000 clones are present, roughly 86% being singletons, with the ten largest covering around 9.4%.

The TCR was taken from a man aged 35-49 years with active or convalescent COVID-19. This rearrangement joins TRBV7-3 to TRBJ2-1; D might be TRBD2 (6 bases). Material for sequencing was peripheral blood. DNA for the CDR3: TGTGCCAGCAGCTCCCGGGACTCCTCCTACAATGAGCAGTTCTTC. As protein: CASSSRDSSYNEQFF.